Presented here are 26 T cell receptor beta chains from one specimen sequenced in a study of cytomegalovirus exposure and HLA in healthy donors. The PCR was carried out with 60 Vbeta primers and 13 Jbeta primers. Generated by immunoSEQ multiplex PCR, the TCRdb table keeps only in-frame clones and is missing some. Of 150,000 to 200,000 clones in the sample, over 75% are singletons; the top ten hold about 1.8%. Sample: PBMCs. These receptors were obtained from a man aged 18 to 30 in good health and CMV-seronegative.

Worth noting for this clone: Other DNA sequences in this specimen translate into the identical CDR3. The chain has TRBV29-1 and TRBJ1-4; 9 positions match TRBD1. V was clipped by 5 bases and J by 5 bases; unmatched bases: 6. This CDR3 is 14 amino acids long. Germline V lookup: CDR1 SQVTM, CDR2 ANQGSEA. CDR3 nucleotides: TGCAGCGTTTCTCCCGGGACAGGGAATGAAAAACTGTTTTTT. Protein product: CSVSPGTGNEKLFF.

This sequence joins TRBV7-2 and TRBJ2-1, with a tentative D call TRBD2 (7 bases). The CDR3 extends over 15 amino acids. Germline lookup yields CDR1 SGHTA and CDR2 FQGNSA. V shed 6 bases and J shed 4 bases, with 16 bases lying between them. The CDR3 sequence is CASRKGGAGYNEQFF. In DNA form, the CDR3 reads TGTGCCAGCAGAAAGGGGGGAGCGGGGTACAATGAGCAGTTCTTC.

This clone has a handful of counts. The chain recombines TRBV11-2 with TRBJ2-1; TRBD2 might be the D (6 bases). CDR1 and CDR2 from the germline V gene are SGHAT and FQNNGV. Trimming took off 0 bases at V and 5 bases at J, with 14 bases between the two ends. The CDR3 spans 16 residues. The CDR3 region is CASSLDFGRGNNEQFF. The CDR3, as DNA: TGTGCCAGCAGCTTAGATTTCGGGCGGGGCAACAATGAGCAGTTCTTC.

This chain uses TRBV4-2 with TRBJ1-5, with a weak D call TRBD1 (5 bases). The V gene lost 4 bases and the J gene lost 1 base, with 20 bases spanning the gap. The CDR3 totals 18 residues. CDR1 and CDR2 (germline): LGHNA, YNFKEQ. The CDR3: CASSPRVTPTSSNQPQHF. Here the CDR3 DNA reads TGTGCCAGCAGCCCCAGGGTTACACCCACTTCAAGCAATCAGCCCCAGCATTTT.

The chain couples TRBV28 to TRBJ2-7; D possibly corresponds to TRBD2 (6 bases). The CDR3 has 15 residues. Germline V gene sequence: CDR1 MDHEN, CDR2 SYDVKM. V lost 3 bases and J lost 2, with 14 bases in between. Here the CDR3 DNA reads TGTGCCAGCAGTTTGTGGGGGGACTCTACCTACGAGCAGTACTTC. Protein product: CASSLWGDSTYEQYF.

In DNA form, the CDR3 reads TGTGCCAGCAGTTACAAATCGGGGGGGGCGGATGGCTACACCTTC. Translating it yields CASSYKSGGADGYTF. The genes are TRBV25-1 and TRBJ1-2; possible D gene TRBD1, 6 bases. The germline V gene encodes CDR1 MGHDK and CDR2 SYGVNS. V lost 5 bases to trimming and J lost 6 bases, with 19 bases between them. CDR3 size: 15 residues.

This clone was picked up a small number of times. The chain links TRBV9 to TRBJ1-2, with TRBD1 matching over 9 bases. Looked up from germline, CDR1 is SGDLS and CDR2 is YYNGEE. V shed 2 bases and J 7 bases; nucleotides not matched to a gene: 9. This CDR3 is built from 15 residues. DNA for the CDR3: TGTGCCAGCAGCGTTTACCGGGACAGGGATGTTGGCTACACCTTC. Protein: CASSVYRDRDVGYTF.

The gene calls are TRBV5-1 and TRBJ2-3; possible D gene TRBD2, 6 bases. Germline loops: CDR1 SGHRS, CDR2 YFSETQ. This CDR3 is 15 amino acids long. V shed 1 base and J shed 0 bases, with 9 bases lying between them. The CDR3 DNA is TGCGCCAGCAGCTTGTCCGGGGGTAGCACAGATACGCAGTATTTT. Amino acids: CASSLSGGSTDTQYF.

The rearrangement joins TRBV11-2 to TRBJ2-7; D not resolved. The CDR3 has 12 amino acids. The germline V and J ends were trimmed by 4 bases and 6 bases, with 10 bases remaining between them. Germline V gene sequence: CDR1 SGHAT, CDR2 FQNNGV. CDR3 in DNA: TGTGCCAGCAGCTCATCCAGGTCCGAGCAGTACTTC. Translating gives CASSSSRSEQYF.

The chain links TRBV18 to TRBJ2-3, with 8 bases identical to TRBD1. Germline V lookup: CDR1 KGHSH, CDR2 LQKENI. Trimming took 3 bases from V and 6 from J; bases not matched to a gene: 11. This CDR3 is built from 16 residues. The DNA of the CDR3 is TGTGCCAGCTCACCGAGCGCGCAGGGGGCTTACGATACGCAGTATTTT. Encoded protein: CASSPSAQGAYDTQYF.

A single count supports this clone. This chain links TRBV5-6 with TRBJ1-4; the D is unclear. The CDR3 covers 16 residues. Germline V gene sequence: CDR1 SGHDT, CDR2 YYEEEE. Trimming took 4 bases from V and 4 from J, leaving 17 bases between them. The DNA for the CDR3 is TGTGCCAGCAGCCCCCAGCCCCAGACTGTTAATGAAAAACTGTTTTTT. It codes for CASSPQPQTVNEKLFF.

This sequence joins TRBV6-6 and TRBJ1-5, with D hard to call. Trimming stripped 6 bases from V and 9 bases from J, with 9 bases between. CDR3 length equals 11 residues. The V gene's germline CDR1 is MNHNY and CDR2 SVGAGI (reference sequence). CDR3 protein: CASSQAGPQHF. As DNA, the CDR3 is TGTGCCAGCAGCCAAGCGGGGCCCCAGCATTTT.

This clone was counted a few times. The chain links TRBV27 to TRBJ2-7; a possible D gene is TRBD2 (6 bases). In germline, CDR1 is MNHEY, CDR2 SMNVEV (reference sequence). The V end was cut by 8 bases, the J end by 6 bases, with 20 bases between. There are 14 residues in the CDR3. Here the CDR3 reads CASQITGVRPEQYF. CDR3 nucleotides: TGTGCCAGCCAGATCACGGGAGTCAGGCCCGAGCAGTACTTC.

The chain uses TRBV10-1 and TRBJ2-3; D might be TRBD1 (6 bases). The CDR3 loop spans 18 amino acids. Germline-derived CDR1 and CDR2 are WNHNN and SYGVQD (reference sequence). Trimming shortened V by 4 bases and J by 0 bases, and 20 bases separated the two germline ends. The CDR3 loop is CASSARTTGRASTDTQYF. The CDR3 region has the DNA TGCGCCAGCAGTGCGAGGACCACAGGGCGAGCTAGCACAGATACGCAGTATTTT.

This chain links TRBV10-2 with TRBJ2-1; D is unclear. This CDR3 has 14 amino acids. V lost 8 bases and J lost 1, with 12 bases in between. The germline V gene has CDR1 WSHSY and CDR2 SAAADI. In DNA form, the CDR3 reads TGCGCCAGCTTGTCGGGTTCTTCCTACAATGAGCAGTTCTTC. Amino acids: CASLSGSSYNEQFF.

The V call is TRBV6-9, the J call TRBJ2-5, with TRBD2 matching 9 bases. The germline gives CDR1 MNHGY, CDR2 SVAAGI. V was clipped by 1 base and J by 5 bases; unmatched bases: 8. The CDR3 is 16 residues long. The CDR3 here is CASSYYPSGERETQYF. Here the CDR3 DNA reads TGTGCCAGCAGTTATTATCCTAGCGGGGAGAGGGAGACCCAGTACTTC.

CDR3 coding DNA: TGTGCCAGCAGCTTACAGGGTTCGGACACAGATACGCAGTATTTT. Translating gives CASSLQGSDTDTQYF. The V and J genes are TRBV7-2 and TRBJ2-3, with D maybe TRBD1 (5 bases). Germline V lookup: CDR1 SGHTA, CDR2 FQGNSA. This CDR3 spans 15 amino acids. Trimming removed 2 bases at V and 2 bases at J, with 11 bases between.

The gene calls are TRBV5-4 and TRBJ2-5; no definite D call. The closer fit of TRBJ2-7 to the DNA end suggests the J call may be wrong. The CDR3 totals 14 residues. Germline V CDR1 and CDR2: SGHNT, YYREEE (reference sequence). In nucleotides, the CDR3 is TGTGCCAGCAGCTTGAGGAGTGGGTTCTACGAGCAGTACTTC. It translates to CASSLRSGFYEQYF.

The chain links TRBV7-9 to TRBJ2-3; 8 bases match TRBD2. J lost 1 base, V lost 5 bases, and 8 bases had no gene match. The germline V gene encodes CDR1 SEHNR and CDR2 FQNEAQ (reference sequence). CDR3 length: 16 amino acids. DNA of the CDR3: TGTGCCAGCAGCACCGGGAGGGCTAGCGGCACAGATACGCAGTATTTT. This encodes CASSTGRASGTDTQYF.

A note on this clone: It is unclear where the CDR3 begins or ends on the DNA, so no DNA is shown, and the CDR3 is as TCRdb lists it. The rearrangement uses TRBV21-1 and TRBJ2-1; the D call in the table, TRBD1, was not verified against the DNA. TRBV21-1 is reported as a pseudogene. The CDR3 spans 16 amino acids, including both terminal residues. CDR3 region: CASSKRWGTGAYEQFF.

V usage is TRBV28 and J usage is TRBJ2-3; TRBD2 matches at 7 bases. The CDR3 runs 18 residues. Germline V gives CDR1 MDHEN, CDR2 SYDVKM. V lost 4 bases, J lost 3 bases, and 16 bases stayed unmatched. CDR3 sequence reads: CASSSRTLGLAVTDTQYF. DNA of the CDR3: TGTGCCAGCAGTTCCCGGACCCTGGGGCTAGCGGTTACAGATACGCAGTATTTT.

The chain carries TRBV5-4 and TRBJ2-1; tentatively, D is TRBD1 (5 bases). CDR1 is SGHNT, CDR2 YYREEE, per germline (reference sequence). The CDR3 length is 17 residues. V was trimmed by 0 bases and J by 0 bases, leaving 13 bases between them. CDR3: CASSLDGRASSYNEQFF. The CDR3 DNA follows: TGTGCCAGCAGCTTGGATGGCAGGGCGAGCTCCTACAATGAGCAGTTCTTC.

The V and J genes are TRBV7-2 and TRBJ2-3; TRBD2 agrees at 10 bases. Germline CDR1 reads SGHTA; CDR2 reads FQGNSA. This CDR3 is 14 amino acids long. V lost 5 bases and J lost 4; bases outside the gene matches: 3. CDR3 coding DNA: TGTGCCAGCAGCCTCAGCGGGAGGGCAGATACGCAGTATTTT. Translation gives CASSLSGRADTQYF.

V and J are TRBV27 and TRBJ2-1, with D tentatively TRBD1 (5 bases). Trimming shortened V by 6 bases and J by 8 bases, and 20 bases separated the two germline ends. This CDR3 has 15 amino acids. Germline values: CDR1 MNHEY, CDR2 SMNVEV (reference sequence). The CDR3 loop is CASSPSWGALHEQFF. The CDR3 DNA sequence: TGTGCCAGCAGCCCCTCCTGGGGCGCCCTCCATGAGCAGTTCTTC.

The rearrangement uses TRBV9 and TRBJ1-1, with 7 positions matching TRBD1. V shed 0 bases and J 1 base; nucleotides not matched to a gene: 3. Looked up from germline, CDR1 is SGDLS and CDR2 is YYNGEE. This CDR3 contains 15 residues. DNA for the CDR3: TGTGCCAGCAGCGTAGATCCAGGGGGGAACACTGAAGCTTTCTTT. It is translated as CASSVDPGGNTEAFF.

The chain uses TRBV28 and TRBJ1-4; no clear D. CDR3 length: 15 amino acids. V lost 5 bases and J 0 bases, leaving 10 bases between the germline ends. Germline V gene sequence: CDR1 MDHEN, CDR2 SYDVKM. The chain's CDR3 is CASSQLRATNEKLFF. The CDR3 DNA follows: TGTGCCAGCAGTCAACTGAGGGCAACTAATGAAAAACTGTTTTTT.